Below are 21 T cell receptor beta chains sequenced from a single sample in a study of CD8+CD57+ T cells in acquired aplastic anemia. CD8+CD57+ cell expansion had been shown by flow cytometry in patients chosen for sequencing. Using genomic DNA as the template, TCR beta VDJ and CDR3 profiling was carried out. TCRdb processed the reads anew with MiXCR; each CDR3 protein has one entry. The sample holds roughly 240,000 distinct CDR3 sequences, around half seen once. Sequencing was done on a sample of sorted CD4+, CD8+, or CD8+CD57+ T cells (not recorded which) from PBMCs. These receptors came from a human donor with aplastic anemia.

This clonotype was detected many times. The chain has TRBV27 and TRBJ2-7; D call uncertain. Germline-derived CDR1 and CDR2 are MNHEY and SMNVEV (reference sequence). Trimming took off 7 bases at V and 0 bases at J, with 7 bases between the two ends. The length of the CDR3 is 12 residues. CDR3 in amino acids: CASTSSSYEQYF. DNA for the CDR3: TGTGCCAGCACATCGAGCTCCTACGAGCAGTACTTC.

The CDR3 region is CAWSGGSYNSPLHF. For the CDR3, the DNA is TGTGCCTGGAGTGGGGGGAGCTATAATTCACCCCTCCACTTT. V and J are TRBV30 and TRBJ1-6; a weak D match, TRBD1 (5 bases). Trimming took 1 base from V and 3 from J, leaving 7 bases between them. CDR1 GTSNPN and CDR2 SVGIG come from the germline V gene (reference sequence). The CDR3 spans 14 residues.

The chain carries TRBV9 and TRBJ1-2; unclear D gene. Germline CDR1 reads SGDLS; CDR2 reads YYNGEE. The CDR3 sequence is 17 residues long. With 5 bases removed from V and 2 bases from J, the gap between germline ends came to 22 bases. The CDR3 protein is CASSYSKTGEMNYGYTF. The CDR3 DNA is TGTGCCAGCAGTTACTCCAAGACCGGGGAGATGAACTATGGCTACACCTTC.

Ten or more counts support this clonotype. The chain combines TRBV19 with TRBJ1-1, with D perhaps matching TRBD1 (5 bases). V gave up 4 bases and J gave up 8 bases, with 17 bases separating them. The germline gives CDR1 LNHDA, CDR2 SQIVND (reference sequence). This CDR3 contains 14 residues. CDR3 bases: TGTGCCAGTAGTAGGGGGACTGCAGGGCTAGAAGCTTTCTTT. The encoded protein is CASSRGTAGLEAFF.

DNA of the CDR3: TGTGCCAGCAGTGCCAGACAGGGTGGGGAGCAGTACTTC. Translated: CASSARQGGEQYF. This chain connects TRBV25-1 to TRBJ2-7; 7 nucleotides agree with TRBD1. This CDR3 contains 13 residues. Germline V lookup: CDR1 MGHDK, CDR2 SYGVNS. The V gene end was trimmed by 4 bases and the J gene end by 7 bases; junction bases not matched to a gene: 7.

V usage is TRBV7-2 and J usage is TRBJ2-1, with D uncertain. The germline gives CDR1 SGHTA, CDR2 FQGNSA. V was clipped by 2 bases and J by 6 bases, with 17 bases between them. The CDR3 runs 16 residues. As DNA, the CDR3 is TGTGCCAGCAGCTTACCGGGCCCTACGCCTCGCAATGAGCAGTTCTTC. Residues: CASSLPGPTPRNEQFF.

Concerning this clonotype: A junction boundary mismatches the germline segment, possibly from a read error. The rearrangement uses TRBV7-3 and TRBJ1-1; D may be TRBD1 (6 bases). Germline CDR1 is SGHTA and CDR2 is FQGTGA. This CDR3 comprises 15 residues. DNA of the CDR3: TGTGCCGGCAGCTTCCCCACAGGGTTGAACACTGAAGCTTTCTTT. It yields the protein CAGSFPTGLNTEAFF.

This clonotype was recorded only once. The rearrangement joins TRBV25-1 to TRBJ2-7; 7 bases match TRBD1. The CDR3 loop spans 14 amino acids. Germline values: CDR1 MGHDK, CDR2 SYGVNS. The trim removed 6 bases at V and 6 bases at J, leaving 11 bases unmatched. The CDR3 reads CASSVTGDYGEQYF. CDR3 DNA sequence: TGTGCCAGCAGCGTAACAGGGGATTACGGCGAGCAGTACTTC.

In the case of this clonotype: Its ends do not fully match the called genes, so a read error is possible. This sequence joins TRBV25-1 and TRBJ2-7, with D tentatively TRBD2 (5 bases). The CDR3 consists of 13 residues. Germline assignment: CDR1 MGHDK and CDR2 SYGVNS. For the CDR3, the DNA is TGTGCCAGCAGTTTAGTAGGAGGCTACGGGCAGTACTTC. Amino acids: CASSLVGGYGQYF.

This clonotype was seen more than once but under ten times. The J gene is TRBJ2-2, the V gene TRBV7-9; 7 bases align to TRBD2. The CDR3 spans 18 residues. CDR1 is SEHNR and CDR2 is FQNEAQ in the germline V gene (reference sequence). The ends lost 2 bases at V and 0 bases at J; junction bases unmatched: 9. The CDR3 DNA follows: TGTGCCAGCAGCTTAAGGGGAAGAGCGGGGTCGAACACCGGGGAGCTGTTTTTT. Protein: CASSLRGRAGSNTGELFF.

The chain uses TRBV9 and TRBJ2-5, with 9 bases matching TRBD2. V dropped 1 base and J dropped 1; count of bases not matched to a gene: 11. This CDR3 is 18 amino acids long. Per the germline V gene, CDR1 is SGDLS and CDR2 is YYNGEE. The CDR3 protein is CASSVTPWSGGPQETQYF. CDR3 coding DNA: TGTGCCAGCAGCGTAACCCCGTGGAGCGGGGGGCCCCAAGAGACCCAGTACTTC.

There are many counts of this clonotype. The J gene is TRBJ1-2, the V gene TRBV15; D not resolved. Germline CDR1 and CDR2: LNHNV and YYDKDF (reference sequence). The CDR3 has 14 amino acids. Deletions cut 0 bases from V and 4 bases from J, with 9 bases between. CDR3 bases: TGTGCCACCAGCAGAGAGGTCAGCTTCTATGGCTACACCTTC. Translated: CATSREVSFYGYTF.

The gene calls are TRBV9 and TRBJ1-2; D is possibly TRBD1 (5 bases). The CDR3 is 15 residues long. Trimming cost V 4 bases and J 5 bases, with 18 bases left between them. The V gene's germline CDR1 is SGDLS and CDR2 YYNGEE. DNA for the CDR3: TGTGCCAGCAGCACGCGGAAGGGGCTAAGGTATGGCTACACCTTC. As protein: CASSTRKGLRYGYTF.

There are many counts of this clonotype. This chain connects TRBV9 to TRBJ1-2; tentatively, D is TRBD1 (5 bases). Germline assignment: CDR1 SGDLS and CDR2 YYNGEE. There are 15 residues in the CDR3. Trimming removed 3 bases from V and 8 bases from J, with 20 bases in between. The CDR3 DNA sequence: TGTGCCAGCAGCGAAGACAGTGCCCAAAACCGGGGCTACACCTTC. Amino acid sequence: CASSEDSAQNRGYTF.

The V call is TRBV3-1, the J call TRBJ2-5, with D possibly being TRBD1 or TRBD2 (6 bases each). V lost 1 base and J 4 bases, leaving 19 bases between the germline ends. The CDR3 sequence is 17 residues long. CDR1 is LGHDT, CDR2 YNNKEL, per germline (reference sequence). In DNA, the CDR3 is TGTGCCAGCAGCCAAGGTTTCGTTGGCAGGGGAGGAGAGACCCAGTACTTC. This translates into CASSQGFVGRGGETQYF.

This clonotype was counted at least ten times. The rearrangement links TRBV7-6 to TRBJ1-5; possibly TRBD1 for D (5 bases). V lost 3 bases and J 5 bases, leaving 11 bases between the germline ends. This CDR3 spans 14 amino acids. CDR1 SGHVS and CDR2 FNYEAQ come from the germline V gene. CDR3 amino acids: CASSLGGVYQPQHF. CDR3 in DNA: TGTGCCAGCAGCTTGGGGGGGGTTTATCAGCCCCAGCATTTT. The full variable domain, in which reference TRBV7-6 and TRBJ1-5 provide the parts outside the CDR3, is GAGVSQSPRYKVTKRGQDVALRCDPISGHVSLYWYRQALGQGPEFLTYFNYEAQQDKSGLPNDRFSAERPEGSISTLTIQRTEQRDSAMYRCASSLGGVYQPQHFGDGTRLSIL.

V gene TRBV11-3 combines with J gene TRBJ2-1; D is undetermined. The ends were cut back, 5 bases at V and 12 bases at J, with 11 bases in the middle. The CDR3 extends over 11 amino acids. CDR1 and CDR2 from the germline V gene are SGHNT and YENEEA. Here the CDR3 reads CASSQAGRQFF. The DNA of the CDR3 is TGTGCCAGCAGCCAAGCAGGTAGGCAGTTCTTC.

As concerns this clonotype: This may be a read error: a much more frequent sequence differs by one nucleotide. This chain uses TRBV4-2 with TRBJ2-3; D perhaps matches TRBD2 (6 bases). The CDR3 length is 17 residues. Germline lookup yields CDR1 LGHNA and CDR2 YNFKEQ. The CDR3 spells CASSQEAWRDRADTRYF. The CDR3 DNA is TGTGCCAGCAGCCAAGAGGCATGGAGGGATAGGGCAGATACGCGGTATTTT.

The table lists this clonotype with many counts. This chain uses TRBV19 with TRBJ2-1; the D is unclear. Trimming took 1 base from V and 4 from J, leaving 11 bases between them. The CDR3 has 15 amino acids. Germline CDR1 reads LNHDA; CDR2 reads SQIVND (reference sequence). CDR3 sequence reads: CASSIATGTYNEQFF. CDR3 nucleotides: TGTGCCAGTAGTATAGCAACGGGCACGTACAATGAGCAGTTCTTC.

This clonotype occurred many times. The germline gene is not matched at one end of the junction; a read error may be the cause. This chain connects TRBV7-7 to TRBJ1-5, with D unclear. This CDR3 is 13 amino acids long. Germline CDR1 and CDR2: SSHAT and FNYEAQ (reference sequence). CDR3 amino acids: CASSQALNQPQHF. Here the CDR3 DNA reads TGTGCTAGCAGCCAAGCTCTCAATCAGCCCCAGCATTTT.

This clonotype was recorded only once. This rearrangement joins TRBV29-1 to TRBJ2-1; 11 positions agree with TRBD2. The germline V gene encodes CDR1 SQVTM and CDR2 ANQGSEA. The CDR3 has 17 amino acids. With V trimmed by 1 base and J by 4 bases, 9 bases remained unmatched. In nucleotides, the CDR3 is TGCAGCGTTGAAGGGGGACCGGGACTAGCGGATTACAATGAGCAGTTCTTC. Residues: CSVEGGPGLADYNEQFF.